This T cell receptor beta chain was retrieved from a study of shared T cell receptors in the human thymus. V shed 3 bases and J shed 6 bases, with 14 bases lying between them. This CDR3 has 14 residues. Germline loops: CDR1 SGHAT, CDR2 FQNNGV. This clone was seen a single time. Method: immunoSEQ multiplex PCR; TCRdb's copy keeps in-frame clones and lacks some. This sample has about 660,000 clones, with around 89% found just once. In addition, the sample was reused for a study of human thymus T cells. From that study: Resections were taken during corrective heart surgery, and the thymus tissue came from these.

The sequencing sample was made of thymocytes. The sequence derives from a boy less than two years old with a congenital heart defect. The rearrangement links TRBV11-2 to TRBJ1-2, with D possibly being TRBD1 (5 bases). Here the CDR3 reads CASSLAGKVHGYTF. The CDR3 DNA is TGTGCCAGCAGCTTGGCAGGGAAAGTCCATGGCTACACCTTC.